This record looks at one T cell receptor beta chain sequence and its context. Its antigen is not identified. The sample belongs to a study of vaccination effects on CD4 cells after COVID-19. Study results and limitations: Clones induced by infection and by vaccine showed marked clonal contraction late after vaccination.

The CDR3 has 14 amino acids. The germline V and J ends were trimmed by 5 bases and 1 base, with 11 bases remaining between them. Germline values: CDR1 SGHNT, CDR2 YYREEE (reference sequence). The method was immunoSEQ multiplex PCR; TCRdb's version includes in-frame clones alone and lacks a portion of them. The sample lists about 23,000 clones, 65% to 80% occurring once. After expansion with viral peptide pools in the ViraFEST assay, antigen-specific CD4+ T cells were sequenced. Cultured cells yielded isolated CD4+ T cells after approximately nine days. Nobody among the vaccine recipients had prior SARS-CoV-2 infection (nucleocapsid antibodies were negative). A half-medium replacement with IL-2 medium was carried out on days 3 and 7.

The sample in question was CD4+ T cells from PBMCs cultured with HCoV-NL63 spike peptides, obtained before COVID-19 vaccination. The sequence was obtained from a human donor who received a COVID-19 vaccine. The rearrangement uses TRBV5-4 and TRBJ2-3, with D possibly matching TRBD1 (5 bases). This chain's CDR3 is CASSFDSGTDTQYF. CDR3 bases: TGTGCCAGCAGTTTTGACAGTGGCACAGATACGCAGTATTTT.